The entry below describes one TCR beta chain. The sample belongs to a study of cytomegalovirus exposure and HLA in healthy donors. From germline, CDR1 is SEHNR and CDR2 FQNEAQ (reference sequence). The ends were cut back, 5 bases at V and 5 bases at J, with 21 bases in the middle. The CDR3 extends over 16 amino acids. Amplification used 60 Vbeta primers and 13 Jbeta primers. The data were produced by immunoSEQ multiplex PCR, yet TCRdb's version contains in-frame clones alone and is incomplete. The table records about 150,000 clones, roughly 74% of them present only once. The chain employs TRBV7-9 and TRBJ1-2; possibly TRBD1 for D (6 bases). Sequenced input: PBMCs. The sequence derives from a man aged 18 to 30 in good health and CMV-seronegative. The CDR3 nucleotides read TGTGCCAGCAGCCCCTCCGGGTCGGGGGGCATATATGGCTACACCTTC. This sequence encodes CASSPSGSGGIYGYTF.